This T cell receptor (beta chain) was found in a study of cytomegalovirus exposure and HLA in healthy donors. Study conclusions and caveats: The study designated about 180 TCR beta chains cytomegalovirus-associated. In vitro experiments confirmed that a few CMV-associated chains were specific for CMV antigens. TCR clusters originating in the first cohort tended to co-occur in the 100 to 150 validation repertoires, according to a later analysis. There were some public TCRs occurring in many donors, but most TCR sequences were rare.

A note on this clone: Its antigen remains unknown.

This CDR3 has 15 amino acids. The ends were cut back, 8 bases at V and 0 bases at J, with 14 bases in the middle. Germline loops: CDR1 LNHNV, CDR2 YYDKDF (reference sequence). The assay was immunoSEQ multiplex PCR, and TCRdb's table has in-frame clones only and misses some. The sample holds some 140,000 clones; 75% to 90% are singletons and the top ten take around 22%. The sequencing input was PBMCs. The source of this sequence is a man between 18 and 35 years old in good health and CMV-seropositive. The chain is built from TRBV15 and TRBJ2-1, with TRBD2 as a possible D gene (5 bases). For the CDR3, the DNA is TGTGCCACCGGAGTTAGGAGCGGCTCCTACAATGAGCAGTTCTTC. This sequence encodes CATGVRSGSYNEQFF.